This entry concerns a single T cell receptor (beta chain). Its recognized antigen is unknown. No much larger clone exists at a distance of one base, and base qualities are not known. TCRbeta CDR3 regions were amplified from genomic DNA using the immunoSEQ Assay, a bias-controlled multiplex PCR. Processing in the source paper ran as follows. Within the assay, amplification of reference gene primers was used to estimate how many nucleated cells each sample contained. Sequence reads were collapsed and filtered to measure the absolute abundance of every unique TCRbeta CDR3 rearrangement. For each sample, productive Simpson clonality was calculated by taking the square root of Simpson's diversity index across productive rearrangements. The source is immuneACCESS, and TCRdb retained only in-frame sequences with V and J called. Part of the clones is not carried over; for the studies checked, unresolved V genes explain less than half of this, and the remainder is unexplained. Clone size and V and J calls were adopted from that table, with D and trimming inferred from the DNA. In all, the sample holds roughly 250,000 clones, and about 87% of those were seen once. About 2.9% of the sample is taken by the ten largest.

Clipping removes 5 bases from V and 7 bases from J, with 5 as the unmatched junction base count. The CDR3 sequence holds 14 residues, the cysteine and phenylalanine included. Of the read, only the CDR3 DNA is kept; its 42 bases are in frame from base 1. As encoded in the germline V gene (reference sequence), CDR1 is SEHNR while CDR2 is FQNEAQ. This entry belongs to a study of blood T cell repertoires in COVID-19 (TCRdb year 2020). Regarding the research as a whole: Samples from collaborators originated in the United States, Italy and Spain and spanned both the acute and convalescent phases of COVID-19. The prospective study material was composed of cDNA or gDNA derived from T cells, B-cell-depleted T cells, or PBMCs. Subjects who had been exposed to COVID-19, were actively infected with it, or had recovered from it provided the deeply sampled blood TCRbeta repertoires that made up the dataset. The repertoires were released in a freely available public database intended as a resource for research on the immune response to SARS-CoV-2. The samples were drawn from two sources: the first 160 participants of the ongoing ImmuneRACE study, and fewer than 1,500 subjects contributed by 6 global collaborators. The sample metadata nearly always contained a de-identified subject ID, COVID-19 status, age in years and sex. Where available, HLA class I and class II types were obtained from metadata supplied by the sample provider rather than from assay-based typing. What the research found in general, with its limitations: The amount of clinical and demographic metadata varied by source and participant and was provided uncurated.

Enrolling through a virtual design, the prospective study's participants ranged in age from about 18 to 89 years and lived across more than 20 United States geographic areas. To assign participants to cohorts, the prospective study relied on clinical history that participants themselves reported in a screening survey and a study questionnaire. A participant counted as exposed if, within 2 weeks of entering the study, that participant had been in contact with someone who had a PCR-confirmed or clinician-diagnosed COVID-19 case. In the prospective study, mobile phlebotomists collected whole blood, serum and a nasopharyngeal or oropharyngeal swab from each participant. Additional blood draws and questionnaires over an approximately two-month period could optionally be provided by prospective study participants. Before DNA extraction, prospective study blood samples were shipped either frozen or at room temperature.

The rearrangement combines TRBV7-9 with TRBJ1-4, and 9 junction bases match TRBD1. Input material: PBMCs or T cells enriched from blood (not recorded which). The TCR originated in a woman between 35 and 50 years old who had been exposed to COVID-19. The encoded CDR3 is CASSQGQGGEKLFF. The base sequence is TGTGCCAGCAGCCAGGGACAGGGTGGTGAAAAACTGTTTTTT.